This T cell receptor (beta chain) was identified during a study of T cells in women clearing cervical HPV infection. In regard to this clone: Its target is not known. The read ends 3 residues shy of where the CDR3 ends; the end is completed using the germline J gene.

The CDR3 is 17 amino acids. V lost 2 bases, J lost 5 bases, and 13 bases stayed unmatched. In germline, CDR1 is MNHEY, CDR2 SVGEGT. Study-wide results and caveats: Effector/memory and HPV-specific T cells were not isolated, and association timing is unknown.

The repertoire was sequenced with immunoSEQ multiplex PCR; TCRdb's copy has only in-frame clones and lacks some. Here the sample table reports about 36,000 clones. The sequenced sample consisted of blood buffy coat. This chain links TRBV6-2 or TRBV6-3 with TRBJ2-5, with TRBD2 matching 8 bases. The sequence was collected from a woman aged 18-70 years with a cervical HPV16 infection that either progressed to CIN3+ or cleared (not recorded which). The CDR3 spells CASSYPTSGLGRETQYF. The CDR3 bases that were read are TGTGCCAGCAGTTACCCAACTAGCGGACTCGGTCGGGAGACC.